This record looks at one TCR beta chain sequence and its context. In the original processing: Nucleated cell number was recorded as an estimate derived from reference gene primer amplification. Some clones are missing from TCRdb's copy, which holds only in-frame ones; the method was immunoSEQ multiplex PCR. V and J calls and clone size come straight from that table; D and trimming were deduced from the DNA. This table holds 85,000 to 100,000 clones, over 75% found once. Trimming pared 5 bases from V and 5 bases from J, leaving 19 bases between. This CDR3 comprises 15 residues. The V gene's germline CDR1 is SGHRS and CDR2 YFSETQ. The sample originates from a study of blood T cell repertoires in COVID-19. Overall study: In each case, the material was cDNA or gDNA derived from T cells, B-cell-depleted T cells, or PBMCs.

This receptor was identified in a man aged 55 to 69 with acute or convalescent COVID-19. The J gene is TRBJ1-1, the V gene TRBV5-1; D gene unclear. What was sequenced was peripheral blood. The CDR3 loop reads CASSFETILRTEAFF. CDR3 sequence (DNA): TGCGCCAGCAGTTTTGAGACTATTTTGAGGACTGAAGCTTTCTTT.